The rows below give T cell receptor beta chains drawn from one sample of a study of OX40 agonist ivuxolimab in advanced cancers. Libraries were prepared by immunoSEQ multiplex PCR; TCRdb keeps only in-frame clonotypes and omits some of them. There are about 48,000 clones in the sample; over 80% occur only once, and around 11% lies in the top ten. This sample comprised CD4+ or CD8+ T cells sorted from blood, obtained in a trial of the OX40 agonist ivuxolimab. The receptors were gathered from an adult with an advanced solid tumor such as melanoma, head and neck, liver or kidney cancer. The conserved cysteine and the conserved F or W are not part of the CDR3 here.

v_call	j_call	cdr3_aa
TRBV4-3	TRBJ2-3	ASSQDRVKTDTQY
TRBV5-1	TRBJ2-5	ASTGQPQETQY
TRBV5-1	TRBJ2-1	ASSLTGQGVSYNEQF
TRBV9	TRBJ2-1	ASSVGSYNEQF
TRBV6-5	TRBJ2-7	ASSYGGQIPHEQY
TRBV4-3	TRBJ2-2	ASSQGLAVLTGELF
TRBV15	TRBJ1-2	ATSRDGSSYYGYT
TRBV28	TRBJ2-7	ASSFPGSYEQY
TRBV6-1	TRBJ2-7	ASGLAGLYEQY
TRBV19	TRBJ1-4	ASSSGFGANEKLF
TRBV7-2	TRBJ2-3	ASSLERELVTQY
TRBV6-5	TRBJ1-3	ASSEYGTGNTIY
TRBV7-9	TRBJ1-1	ASSLGDTTEAF
TRBV19	TRBJ1-5	ASSTTGGAGQPQH
TRBV13	TRBJ2-2	ASSLGMGNTGELF
TRBV15	TRBJ1-4	ATSRGGQRNEKLF
TRBV6-5	TRBJ2-1	ASTQKAGGYNEQF
TRBV4-2	TRBJ2-5	ASSQDPAQTQY
TRBV4-1	TRBJ2-3	ASSQDTSGRPLSTDTQY
TRBV30	TRBJ1-2	AWSVTGGSYGYT
TRBV19	TRBJ2-5	ASSITGRGRDQETQY
TRBV6-1	TRBJ1-5	ASSEGIQGGKPQH
TRBV7-8	TRBJ1-1	ASSGLVGGRGTEAF
TRBV5-5	TRBJ1-5	ASSLGLGPYQPQH
TRBV9	TRBJ2-3	ASSGGAIRTDTQY
TRBV27	TRBJ2-1	ASIRRGSRWDEQF
TRBV19	TRBJ1-4	ASSIWASSTEKLF
TRBV28	TRBJ2-7	ASSSDPGTSGDYEQY
TRBV6-4	TRBJ1-2	ASSVTQGSGYT
TRBV7-9	TRBJ2-5	ASSRDGLGAQY
TRBV5-1	TRBJ2-1	ASSSTGYNEQF
TRBV6-6	TRBJ2-1	ASSGEIPYNEQF